These T cell receptor beta chains were read from a single sample in a study of T cell changes during pregnancy in multiple sclerosis. Libraries were prepared by immunoSEQ multiplex PCR; TCRdb keeps only in-frame clonotypes and omits some of them. This table holds 40,000 to 60,000 clones, 95% found once. The specimen comprised CD8+ T cells from peripheral blood mononuclear cells, sampled in the first trimester of pregnancy. The receptors shown here come from a female donor with multiple sclerosis, enrolled in a pregnancy study. CDR3s include the opening cysteine and the closing phenylalanine or tryptophan. A D gene is named only where the DNA matches it firmly. Clone size is not always given. Where it is, it says once, few, many or a class for expanded clones.

NA	TRBJ2-7	NA	TRBV6-1	CASSEGPSYEQYF	TGTGCCAGCAGTGAAGGGCCGTCCTACGAGCAGTACTTC
TRBD2	TRBJ2-1	NA	TRBV7-2	CASSLVTSGSNEQFF	TGTGCCAGCAGCTTAGTGACTAGCGGGAGCAATGAGCAGTTCTTC
NA	TRBJ1-5	NA	TRBV21-1	CASTSTDYSNQPQHF	TGTGCCAGCACCTCGACGGACTATAGCAATCAGCCCCAGCATTTT
NA	TRBJ1-2	NA	TRBV19	CASSIGLAPSLGYTF	TGTGCCAGTAGTATAGGGTTGGCCCCCTCGCTTGGCTACACCTTC
NA	TRBJ2-7	NA	TRBV6-5	CASTPAGELYEQYF	TGTGCCAGCACCCCCGCCGGGGAGCTCTACGAGCAGTACTTC
NA	TRBJ2-7	NA	TRBV14	CASSQGRLVPYEQYF	TGTGCCAGCAGCCAAGGGCGACTAGTCCCCTACGAGCAGTACTTC
NA	TRBJ2-5	NA	TRBV18	CASSLQETQYF	TGTGCCAGCTCTCTACAGGAGACCCAGTACTTC
NA	TRBJ2-7	NA	TRBV2	CASSAPRGGGSEAYEQYF	TGTGCCAGCAGTGCTCCTCGGGGTGGGGGGAGTGAGGCCTACGAGCAGTACTTC
TRBD2	TRBJ2-3	NA	TRBV2	CASISGRGSDTQYF	TGTGCCAGCATTAGCGGGAGGGGATCGGATACGCAGTATTTT
TRBD1	TRBJ2-4	NA	TRBV9	CASSVGTGKNIQYF	TGTGCCAGCAGCGTAGGGACAGGTAAAAACATTCAGTACTTC
NA	TRBJ2-5	NA	TRBV30	CAWSTDTAVETQYF	TGTGCCTGGAGTACGGACACCGCTGTTGAGACCCAGTACTTC
TRBD1	TRBJ1-5	NA	TRBV27	CASSSDRGGNQPQHF	TGTGCCAGCAGCTCGGACAGGGGAGGCAATCAGCCCCAGCATTTT
NA	TRBJ2-3	NA	TRBV19	CASSALHRTDTQYF	TGTGCCAGTAGTGCCTTGCACAGGACAGATACGCAGTATTTT
NA	TRBJ2-3	NA	TRBV7-6	CASHGIGTDTQYF	TGTGCCAGCCACGGGATAGGCACAGATACGCAGTATTTT
TRBD2	TRBJ2-7	NA	TRBV30	CAWTGLAGNYEQYF	TGTGCCTGGACTGGACTAGCGGGAAACTACGAGCAGTACTTC
TRBD1	TRBJ1-1	NA	TRBV29-1	CSVEFPGGMANTEAFF	TGCAGCGTTGAGTTCCCAGGGGGTATGGCGAACACTGAAGCTTTCTTT
NA	TRBJ1-1	NA	TRBV7-2	CASSSPTVPNTEAFF	TGTGCCAGCAGCTCCCCGACAGTCCCGAACACTGAAGCTTTCTTT
NA	TRBJ2-1	once	TRBV7-3	CASSLKLGVEQFF	TGTGCCAGCAGCTTAAAGTTGGGAGTTGAGCAGTTCTTC
NA	TRBJ2-3	NA	TRBV7-2	CASTPAAGPTDTQYF	TGTGCCAGCACCCCCGCGGCGGGGCCCACAGATACGCAGTATTTT